This T cell receptor beta chain stems from a study of a mutant IDH1 vaccine in newly diagnosed glioma. Whole-study context: Patients arrived already treated with radiotherapy, temozolomide, or both, most having had both.

Time point noted: baseline, week 1 (first vaccination visit). Regarding treatment: pre-vaccination baseline after standard-of-care therapy. Profiling relied on immunoSEQ multiplex PCR, and the TCRdb table lists in-frame clones only, not all of them. Among approximately 67,000 clones listed, around 80% were seen once. V lost 6 bases, J lost 0 bases, and 14 bases lay in between. CDR3 length equals 16 residues. Germline CDR1 reads MNHNY; CDR2 reads SVGAGI (reference sequence). V gene TRBV6-6 combines with J gene TRBJ2-2, with a tentative D call TRBD2 (6 bases). The origin of this receptor is a woman aged 18-30 years with glioma. Some clones in this sample may be carry-over from other donors' samples. The sample consisted of peripheral blood mononuclear cells (PBMCs), taken from a glioma patient treated with radiotherapy, temozolomide or both. This CDR3 reads CASRNSRGTNTGELFF. Here the CDR3 DNA reads TGTGCCAGCAGAAACTCTCGGGGGACGAACACCGGGGAGCTGTTTTTT.